The sequence of this T cell receptor beta chain was determined in a study of blood T cell repertoires in COVID-19. Study-level information: There were acute and convalescent COVID-19 samples, and they came from the United States, Italy and Spain. Sample material is recorded as cDNA or gDNA derived from T cells, B-cell-depleted T cells, or PBMCs.

V was trimmed by 5 bases and J by 5 bases, leaving 15 bases between them. CDR1 and CDR2 (germline): ENHRY, SYGVKD. The CDR3 sequence is 14 residues long. Original processing notes: Amplified reference gene primers provided the basis for estimating nucleated cell counts. Here immunoSEQ multiplex PCR was the method, and the copy in TCRdb shows in-frame clones only, minus some. The DNA was the basis for D and trimming; V, J and clone size are from that table. Of hundreds of thousands of clones in the sample, just under 90% were seen once. The chain is built from TRBV10-3 and TRBJ2-5; a possible D gene is TRBD2 (5 bases). This sequence originates from a man in his fifties or sixties who had recovered from COVID-19. Material: peripheral blood. Here the CDR3 DNA reads TGTGCCATCAGTCCGGGGTTGAACCGTGAGACCCAGTACTTC. Encoded protein: CAISPGLNRETQYF.